The sequence of this T cell receptor (beta chain) was determined in a study of follicular helper T cells after annual influenza vaccination (dated by TCRdb to between 2016 and 2019). Regarding the complete study: After each seasonal influenza vaccination, blood was collected on days 0, 7 and 28. Some subjects were followed across successive annual vaccinations spanning the 2013-2014, 2014-2015 and 2015-2016 seasons to study recall of cTfh clones. One week after vaccination, a second recruited cohort of 12 subjects (Table S1) displayed a similar ICOS+CD38+ cTfh response. Six subjects had multi-year samples: four covered two vaccination seasons and two covered three seasons. The 2013-2014 samples were cryopreserved, while the 2015 samples were processed right after collection.

Reading the germline V gene gives CDR1 SGDLS and CDR2 YYNGEE. The CDR3, from cysteine to phenylalanine, totals 14 residues. Only the CDR3 DNA stays, 42 bases, in frame from base 1. The V and J ends are trimmed by 1 base and 0 bases, leaving 4 bases between them. On the study overall, not on this receptor specifically: Successive annual vaccinations recalled a recurrent oligoclonal ICOS+CD38+ cTfh response that contained tetramer and AIM influenza-specific clonotypes. Day 7 ICOS+CD38+ clones were most often found later in ICOS-CD38- cTfh, suggesting that subset may serve as a memory reservoir. ICOS+CD38+ cTfh clonality correlated with the frequency of that population, and its change correlated with the change in circulating plasmablast frequency. Only roughly 9.5-22% of analyzed cells yielded productive TCRB sequences, so sampling of rare clonotypes was not possible.

The time point tag for this specimen amounts to: 2015-2016 season, pre-vaccination. Seasonal inactivated influenza vaccine (Fluvarix) was administered to adults, and sorted blood CD4 subsets were tracked by TCRB sequencing before and after vaccination. To be eligible, subjects had to live in the community and must not have received influenza vaccine in the previous 6 months. Influenza vaccine contraindications, substance abuse, HIV/AIDS, active malignancy, immunomodulatory medication and active illness such as respiratory infection were included among the exclusion criteria. Between about 35 and 110 mL of blood was sampled per time point. Non-naive CD4+CXCR5+PD-1+ cells were defined as circulating Tfh and were sorted into ICOS+CD38+ and ICOS-CD38- fractions. PBMC were isolated using Ficoll-Paque PLUS or SepMate separation. Cell subsets were sorted from PBMC on a BD FACS Aria before DNA extraction.

Library preparation was by the immunoSEQ multiplex PCR assay. Adaptive Biotechnologies handled the TCRB amplification, library preparation, sequencing and preliminary bioinformatics at Survey level resolution. For TCRB sequencing, genomic DNA from sorted cTfh populations was amplified by multiplex PCR. Concerning the study's data processing: In R, clonality was calculated as 1 minus the normalized Shannon entropy, and the Gini index was computed using the R package ineq. The overlap score was defined as the summed counts of shared sequences divided by the total counts of all sequences in both compared samples. The significance of shared clonotypes was tested with Fisher's exact test, assuming a theoretical repertoire of 10^7 TCRB sequences. The clones in this table, taken by TCRdb from immuneACCESS, are in-frame only. Not every clone is retained; where verified, under half of the shortfall comes from an unresolved V gene, and the cause of the rest is unknown. The DNA gave D and trimming, while V, J and clone size come from that table. For this sample there are approximately 2,100 clones; just under 75% appear just once. The top ten clones comprise approximately 8% of the sample.

Concerning this clone itself: Its cognate antigen has yet to be identified. It has no much larger one-base neighbor in the sample; base qualities were not kept.

The sequence derives from an adult who received the influenza vaccine. The V gene is TRBV9 and the J gene is TRBJ2-2; no confident D gene assignment can be made. The specimen comprised CXCR5+ CD38+ circulating T follicular helper cells from blood, sampled on the day of influenza vaccination. The cell subset or site label, as the study defines it: circulating Tfh, non-naive CD4+CXCR5+PD-1+ (ICOS+CD38+ or ICOS-CD38-). DNA sequence: TGTGCCAGCAGCGTAACCCCGAACACCGGGGAGCTGTTTTTT. The translation is CASSVTPNTGELFF.